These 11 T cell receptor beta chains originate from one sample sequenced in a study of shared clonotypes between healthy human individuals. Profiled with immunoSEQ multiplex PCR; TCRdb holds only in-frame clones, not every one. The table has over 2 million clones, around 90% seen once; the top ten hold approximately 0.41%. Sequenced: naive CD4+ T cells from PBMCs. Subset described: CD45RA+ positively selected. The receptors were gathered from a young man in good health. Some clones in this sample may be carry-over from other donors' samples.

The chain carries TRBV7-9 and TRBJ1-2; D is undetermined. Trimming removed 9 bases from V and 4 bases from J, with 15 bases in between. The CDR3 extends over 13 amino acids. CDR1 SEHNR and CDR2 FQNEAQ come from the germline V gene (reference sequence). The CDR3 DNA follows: TGTGCCAGTAGAAGGGATGGTGTCTATGGCTACACCTTC. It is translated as CASRRDGVYGYTF.

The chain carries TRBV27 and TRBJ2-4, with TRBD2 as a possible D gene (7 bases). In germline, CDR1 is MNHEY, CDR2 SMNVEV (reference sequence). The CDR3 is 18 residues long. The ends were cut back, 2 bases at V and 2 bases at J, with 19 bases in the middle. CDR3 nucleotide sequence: TGTGCCAGCAGTTTACCCACAGGGAGGGGAAGGACCAAAAACATTCAGTACTTC. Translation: CASSLPTGRGRTKNIQYF.

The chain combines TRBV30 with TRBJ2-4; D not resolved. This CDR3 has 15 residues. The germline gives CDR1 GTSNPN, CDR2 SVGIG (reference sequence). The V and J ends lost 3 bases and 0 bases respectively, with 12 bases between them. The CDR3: CAWRKGSLAKNIQYF. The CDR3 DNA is TGTGCCTGGAGAAAAGGTTCACTAGCCAAAAACATTCAGTACTTC.

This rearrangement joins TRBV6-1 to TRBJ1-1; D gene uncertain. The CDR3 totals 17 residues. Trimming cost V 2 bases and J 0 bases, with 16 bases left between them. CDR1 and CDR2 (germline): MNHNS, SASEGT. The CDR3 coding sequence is TGTGCCAGCAGTGAAAATTTGGGCATGCGAATGAACACTGAAGCTTTCTTT. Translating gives CASSENLGMRMNTEAFF.

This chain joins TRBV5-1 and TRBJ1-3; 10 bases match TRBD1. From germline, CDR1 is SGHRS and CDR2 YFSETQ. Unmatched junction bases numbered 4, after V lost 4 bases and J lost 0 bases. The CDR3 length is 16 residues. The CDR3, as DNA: TGCGCCAGCAGCCGCGGGACAGGGGACTCTGGAAACACCATATATTTT. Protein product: CASSRGTGDSGNTIYF.

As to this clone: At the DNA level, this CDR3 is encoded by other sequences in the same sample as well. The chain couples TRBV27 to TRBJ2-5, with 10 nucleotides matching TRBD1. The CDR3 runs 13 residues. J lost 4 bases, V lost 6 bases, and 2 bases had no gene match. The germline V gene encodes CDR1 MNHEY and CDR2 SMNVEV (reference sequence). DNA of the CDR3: TGTGCCAGCAGACGGACAGGGGGAGAGACCCAGTACTTC. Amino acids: CASRRTGGETQYF.

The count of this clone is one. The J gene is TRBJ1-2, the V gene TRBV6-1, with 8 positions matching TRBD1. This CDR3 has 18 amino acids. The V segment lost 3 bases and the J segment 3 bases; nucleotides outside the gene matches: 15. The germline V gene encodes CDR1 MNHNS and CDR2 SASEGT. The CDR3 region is CASSEVLTGAFFDYGYTF. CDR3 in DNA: TGTGCCAGCAGTGAGGTCCTGACAGGGGCCTTTTTTGACTATGGCTACACCTTC.

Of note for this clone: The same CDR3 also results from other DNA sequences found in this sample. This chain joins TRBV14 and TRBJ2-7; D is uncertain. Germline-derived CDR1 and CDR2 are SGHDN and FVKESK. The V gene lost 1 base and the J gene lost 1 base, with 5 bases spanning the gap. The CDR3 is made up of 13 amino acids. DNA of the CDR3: TGTGCCAGCAGCCAAGGTCGGTCCTACGAGCAGTACTTC. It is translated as CASSQGRSYEQYF.

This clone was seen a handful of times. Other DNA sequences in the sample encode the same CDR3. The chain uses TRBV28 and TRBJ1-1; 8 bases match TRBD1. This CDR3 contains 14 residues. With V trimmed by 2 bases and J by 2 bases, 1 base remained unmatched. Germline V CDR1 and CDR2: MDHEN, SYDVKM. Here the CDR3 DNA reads TGTGCCAGCAGTTTAGGGACAGGCAACACTGAAGCTTTCTTT. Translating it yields CASSLGTGNTEAFF.

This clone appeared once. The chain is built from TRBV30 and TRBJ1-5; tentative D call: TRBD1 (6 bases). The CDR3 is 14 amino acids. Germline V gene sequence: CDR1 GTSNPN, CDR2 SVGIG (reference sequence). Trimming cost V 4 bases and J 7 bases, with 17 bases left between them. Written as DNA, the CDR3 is TGTGCCTGGACCCAGGGGAGTTCAAGGCAGCCCCAGCATTTT. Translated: CAWTQGSSRQPQHF.

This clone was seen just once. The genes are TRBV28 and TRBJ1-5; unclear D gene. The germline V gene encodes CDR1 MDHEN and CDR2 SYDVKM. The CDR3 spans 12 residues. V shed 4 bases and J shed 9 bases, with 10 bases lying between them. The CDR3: CASSWRGMPQHF. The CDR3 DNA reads TGTGCCAGCAGTTGGCGAGGGATGCCCCAGCATTTT.